This TCR beta chain derives from a study of OX40 agonist ivuxolimab in advanced cancers. A note on the overall study: Ivuxolimab was an agonistic, fully human IgG2 monoclonal antibody directed against OX40 (CD134), a costimulatory receptor. Intravenous ivuxolimab was administered to patients every 2 weeks at six dose levels: 0.01, 0.1, 0.3, 1.5, 3 and 10 mg/kg. Of the 50 to 55 dose-escalation patients, hepatocellular carcinoma was present in roughly 19, melanoma in approximately 15, renal cell carcinoma in 9 and head and neck cancer in 9. A male proportion of 70% to 90% and a mean age of around 60 years, ranging from about 23 to 90, were recorded for the dose-escalation cohort. Prior anti-PD-1, anti-PD-L1 or anti-CTLA-4 therapy was permitted, and checkpoint inhibitors had been received by approximately 39% of dose-escalation patients. Three dose-escalation patients achieved partial responses, one with hepatocellular carcinoma and two with cutaneous melanoma. The point of sequencing TCRbeta in the periphery was to test whether ivuxolimab changed TCR sequence diversity and drove clonal T-cell expansion. The paper reports the monotherapy dose-escalation portion (N = 52 patients) of the phase I ivuxolimab trial.

Regarding this clone: Its target antigen remains unknown. No much larger clone is present one base from it, and per-base qualities are unavailable.

Patients with a history of autoimmune disease or receiving systemic immunosuppression were excluded from the trial. Peripheral blood for TCR sequencing was collected from all dose cohorts at baseline, on cycle 4 day 1, and on cycle 7 day 1. Samples came from an open-label, multicenter, first-in-human phase I dose-escalation trial of ivuxolimab. Adults with locally advanced or metastatic head and neck squamous cell, hepatocellular, melanoma or renal cell carcinoma were enrolled in the trial. CD4+ and CD8+ T cells were sorted separately from peripheral blood before TCR sequencing. Broader findings and caveats from the paper: In partial responders in the 0.1-3.0 mg/kg groups, normalized peripheral clonal expansion was found to be among the lowest, especially among CD8+ T cells. Low levels of normalized T-cell clonal expansion were also seen in some patients who did not respond. At doses from 0.1 to 3.0 mg/kg, clonal expansion was seen in both CD4+ and CD8+ blood T cells between baseline and week 6. After ivuxolimab, CD8+ T cells had more expanded clones than CD4+ T cells on average. Antigen specificity was not determined for the clonally expanded peripheral T cells.

The germline V gene (reference sequence) provides CDR1 MNHNY and CDR2 SVGAGI. A distance of 9 bases separates the germline ends of V and J, which lose 4 bases and 2 bases respectively. Taken from cysteine to phenylalanine, the CDR3 has 14 residues. Only the CDR3 DNA is retained, 42 bases long and in frame from the first base. For sequencing of the TCRbeta CDR3 region, genomic DNA was extracted from the sorted cells. The immunoSEQ Assay was used to sequence the TCRbeta CDR3 regions. TCRdb mirrors the immuneACCESS table, restricted to in-frame sequences. Some clones are absent from its copies; in checked studies, under half trace to an unresolved V gene, and the reason for the others is unknown. The sample table holds approximately 47,000 clones, of which 80% to 95% were seen once. Of the sample, around 6.7% is held by the ten largest clones.

The source of this sequence is an adult with an advanced solid tumor such as melanoma, head and neck, liver or kidney cancer. The chain links TRBV6-6 with TRBJ1-5; D gene: possibly TRBD1, on 5 matching bases. Sequencing was performed on CD4+ or CD8+ T cells sorted from blood, taken in a trial of the OX40 agonist ivuxolimab. The encoded CDR3 is CASSFGAGNQPQHF. DNA sequence: TGTGCCAGCAGTTTCGGGGCTGGCAATCAGCCCCAGCATTTT.